Below, one T cell receptor (beta chain) is given with its context. The antigen remains undetermined. This entry comes from a study of monozygotic twins with inflammatory bowel disease. Overall study findings and caveats: Differing immunosuppressive treatments may have added variability to patient repertoires.

The germline V gene has CDR1 LGHNA and CDR2 YNFKEQ. The CDR3 consists of 17 residues. A template switching step added UMIs, each with a 6-nucleotide sample barcode. Each CDR3 protein gets one entry in TCRdb, which reprocessed the 5' RACE reads and gives no DNA. With about 380,000 distinct CDR3 sequences in the sample, the ten largest clones hold 2.6%. Source material: blood. The rearrangement uses TRBV4-2 and TRBJ2-2; without DNA, the TCRdb call of TRBD1 cannot be checked. This sequence originates from a human donor with ulcerative colitis or Crohn's disease, or a healthy co-twin of an affected twin (not recorded which). CDR3 sequence reads: CASSQDWAGGGTGELFF.